Each of the 19 T cell receptor beta chains below was sequenced from the same sample in a study of blood T cells in healthy people across ages. The authors ran a second PCR of 7 to 11 cycles using a sample-barcoded 5' primer and a J-beta primer mix. TCRdb used MiXCR to reprocess the 5' RACE reads, holding one entry per CDR3 protein. The table has about 940,000 distinct CDR3 sequences, roughly 52% seen once. The sequencing sample was made of blood. The source is a man aged 25 to 40 in good health.

This clonotype was seen at least ten times. The rearrangement uses TRBV6-6 and TRBJ2-3; TRBD2 matches 11 bases. Germline CDR1 and CDR2: MNHNY and SVGAGI (reference sequence). CDR3 length: 16 residues. J gave up 5 bases and V 4 bases, and 8 bases lay outside the gene matches. The CDR3 loop reads CASSSSSGGRVDTQYF. CDR3 in DNA: TGTGCCAGCAGTTCGTCTAGCGGGGGGAGAGTAGATACGCAGTATTTT.

V and J are TRBV15 and TRBJ2-7; a weak D match, TRBD2 (5 bases). The V end lost 0 bases, the J end lost 2 bases, and 17 bases lay between the germline ends. The CDR3 covers 17 residues. Germline-derived CDR1 and CDR2 are LNHNV and YYDKDF (reference sequence). This chain's CDR3 is CATSRDPASGMPYEQYF. CDR3 in DNA: TGTGCCACCAGCAGAGATCCCGCGTCCGGGATGCCCTACGAGCAGTACTTC.

As DNA, the CDR3 is TGCGCCAGCAGCCAAGATCGGTCAGGGGGCTCCCTCTCTGGGGCCAACGTCCTGACTTTC. Translation: CASSQDRSGGSLSGANVLTF. This chain uses TRBV4-1 with TRBJ2-6; 8 nucleotides match TRBD1. V shed 0 bases and J 0 bases; nucleotides not matched to a gene: 10. The CDR3 runs 20 residues. Germline lookup yields CDR1 MGHRA and CDR2 YSYEKL.

V usage is TRBV6-1 and J usage is TRBJ2-7; D perhaps matches TRBD1 (6 bases). Germline V CDR1 and CDR2: MNHNS, SASEGT. V lost 4 bases and J lost 2, with 15 bases in between. There are 15 residues in the CDR3. The DNA of the CDR3 is TGTGCCAGCAGTGTCCGGGACAAACTAACCTACGAGCAGTACTTC. This sequence encodes CASSVRDKLTYEQYF.

This clonotype was counted a few times. The J gene is TRBJ1-6, the V gene TRBV20-1; 11 bases line up with TRBD1. V trimming: 7 bases; J trimming: 7 bases; junction bases outside the gene matches: 9. Germline loops: CDR1 DFQATT, CDR2 SNEGSKA (reference sequence). CDR3 length equals 15 residues. The CDR3 bases are TGCAGTGTCAGAAGGGACAGGGGGGAGAATTCACCCCTCCACTTT. It translates to CSVRRDRGENSPLHF.

This sequence joins TRBV6-2 or TRBV6-3 and TRBJ2-5; TRBD2 matches at 8 bases. The junction had 3 bases not matched to a gene; V was cut back by 4 bases and J by 5 bases. Germline CDR1 reads MNHEY; CDR2 reads SVGEGT. This CDR3 has 13 residues. CDR3 in DNA: TGTGCCAGCAGTTCGCCTAGCGGGGAGACCCAGTACTTC. This encodes CASSSPSGETQYF.

This clonotype was observed many times. V usage is TRBV5-1 and J usage is TRBJ2-1; the match to TRBD1 covers 10 bases. Germline CDR1 SGHRS, CDR2 YFSETQ. V lost 3 bases, J lost 8 bases, and 8 bases stayed unmatched. The CDR3 covers 15 residues. CDR3 coding DNA: TGCGCCAGCAGCTCGCAGGGGACAGGGGTCGATGAGCAGTTCTTC. This sequence encodes CASSSQGTGVDEQFF.

This clonotype was counted a few times. The rearrangement links TRBV4-3 to TRBJ2-1; 7 positions agree with TRBD1. The CDR3 loop spans 15 amino acids. Per germline, CDR1 LGHNA and CDR2 YSLEER. V shed 5 bases, J shed 6 bases, and the junction held 10 bases outside the gene matches. This CDR3 is CASSYARTGSNEQFF. The CDR3, as DNA: TGCGCCAGCAGCTACGCCAGGACAGGTAGCAATGAGCAGTTCTTC.

Details on this clonotype: Germline and junction disagree at one end, which may indicate a read error. The rearrangement uses TRBV9 and TRBJ2-2; the D gene could be TRBD1 or TRBD2 (5 bases each). The CDR3 loop spans 13 amino acids. The germline CDR1 and CDR2 sequences are SGDLS and YYNGEE. CDR3 nucleotides: TGTGTCAGCAGCGTGGGGGTTACCGGGGAGCTGTTTTTT. Translated, it gives CVSSVGVTGELFF.

In this sample, this clonotype turned up a few times. V is TRBV5-1 and J is TRBJ2-2; TRBD1 aligns across 7 bases. V was clipped by 7 bases and J by 2 bases; unmatched bases: 5. Germline-derived CDR1 and CDR2 are SGHRS and YFSETQ. The CDR3 consists of 14 residues. The CDR3 is CASEGTENTGELFF. The CDR3 DNA reads TGCGCCAGCGAAGGGACAGAAAACACCGGGGAGCTGTTTTTT.

This chain links TRBV20-1 with TRBJ2-1; 7 positions match TRBD2. The CDR3 loop spans 16 amino acids. CDR1 is DFQATT and CDR2 is SNEGSKA in the germline V gene (reference sequence). With V trimmed by 0 bases and J by 3 bases, 8 bases remained unmatched. The CDR3 nucleotides are TGCAGTGCTAGAGATCGAGCAGGGACTAACTACAATGAGCAGTTCTTC. It is translated as CSARDRAGTNYNEQFF.

The chain uses TRBV6-6 and TRBJ2-4; 7 nucleotides agree with TRBD2. The end of the DNA aligns better with TRBJ2-7, so the J call may be wrong. The CDR3 is made up of 16 amino acids. The V gene's germline CDR1 is MNHNY and CDR2 SVGAGI (reference sequence). Here the CDR3 reads CASSYTPTSDSYEQYF. CDR3 bases: TGTGCCAGCAGTTACACGCCCACTAGCGACTCCTACGAGCAGTACTTC.

This chain connects TRBV15 to TRBJ2-5, with no clear D. Looked up from germline, CDR1 is LNHNV and CDR2 is YYDKDF (reference sequence). Trimming took off 0 bases at V and 0 bases at J, with 8 bases between the two ends. There are 15 residues in the CDR3. The CDR3 nucleotides are TGTGCCACCAGCAGAGATCTGATGGACCAAGAGACCCAGTACTTC. Amino acid sequence: CATSRDLMDQETQYF.

This clonotype was found once. CDR3 DNA: TGCAGCGTTGATAGACAGGGACCAGATACGCAGTATTTT. The encoded protein is CSVDRQGPDTQYF. The chain carries TRBV29-1 and TRBJ2-3, with 7 bases lining up with TRBD1. Germline assignment: CDR1 SQVTM and CDR2 ANQGSEA. V was clipped by 3 bases and J by 4 bases; unmatched bases: 4. The CDR3 is made up of 13 amino acids.

This clonotype showed up many times. The CDR3 nucleotides read TGTGCCAGCAGCTTACGGGACCGTCTGCTTGGCGGCTACACCTTC. It encodes CASSLRDRLLGGYTF. The chain is built from TRBV3-1 and TRBJ1-2; a possible D gene is TRBD1 (5 bases). Germline V gene data show CDR1 as LGHDT and CDR2 as YNNKEL (reference sequence). V was pared by 5 bases and J by 8 bases, with 21 bases between. The CDR3 covers 15 residues.

This clonotype was detected a few times. The chain uses TRBV3-1 and TRBJ2-4, with 9 bases that match TRBD2. V dropped 4 bases and J dropped 8; count of bases not matched to a gene: 6. This CDR3 comprises 14 residues. Per germline, CDR1 LGHDT and CDR2 YNNKEL (reference sequence). The CDR3 DNA is TGTGCCAGCAGCCGCGCGGGGGGGAGCGACATTCAGTACTTC. Translated: CASSRAGGSDIQYF.

The V call is TRBV29-1, the J call TRBJ2-5, with TRBD1 identical over 7 bases. Germline V gene lookup returns CDR1 SQVTM and CDR2 ANQGSEA. The CDR3 consists of 13 residues. J gave up 5 bases and V 7 bases, and 10 bases lay outside the gene matches. CDR3 DNA sequence: TGCAGCGGAGATCGGGTCAGGGGGGAGACCCAGTACTTC. The encoded protein is CSGDRVRGETQYF.

This clonotype was seen more than once but under ten times. CDR3 protein: CASSPTGEWNQPQHF. The CDR3 coding sequence is TGTGCCAGCAGCCCGACAGGGGAGTGGAATCAGCCCCAGCATTTT. The chain joins TRBV7-2 to TRBJ1-5; 8 bases fit TRBD1. V was pared by 5 bases and J by 4 bases, with 7 bases of the junction left unmatched. Germline CDR1 is SGHTA and CDR2 is FQGNSA. The CDR3 has 15 residues.

This clonotype was seen once. This rearrangement joins TRBV7-9 to TRBJ1-2; the match to TRBD1 covers 8 bases. Germline V CDR1 and CDR2: SEHNR, FQNEAQ (reference sequence). The CDR3 extends over 12 amino acids. J was trimmed by 10 bases and V by 3 bases; bases with no gene match: 4. The CDR3 sequence: CASSFGTGLYTF. The CDR3, as DNA: TGTGCCAGCAGCTTTGGGACAGGTCTCTACACCTTC.